This T cell receptor (beta chain) was captured by sequencing in a study of vaccination effects on CD4 cells after COVID-19. This CDR3 has 14 residues. The V gene's germline CDR1 is SGHNT and CDR2 YYREEE (reference sequence). V lost 5 bases, J lost 4 bases, and 15 bases lay in between. Sequencing was preceded by expansion of antigen-specific CD4+ T cells with viral peptide pools in the ViraFEST assay. With 10 to 11 days of culture completed, CD4+ T cells were isolated. According to PCR results, the person was infected with SARS-CoV-2 between March and December 2020. Cultures used 2 million to 2.5 million PBMC per well, around 9 IU/ml IL-2 and about 10 ug/ml peptides. IL-2 medium took the place of half the medium on both days 3 and 7. Details on this clone: What it binds is unknown.

Generated by immunoSEQ multiplex PCR, the TCRdb table keeps only in-frame clones and is missing some. Of tens of thousands of clones in the sample, around 75% were seen once. The rearrangement uses TRBV5-4 and TRBJ1-2; maybe TRBD1 (6 bases). The sequencing used CD4+ T cells from PBMCs cultured with a peptide pool, collected before COVID-19 vaccination. The TCR comes from a human donor who had a prior SARS-CoV-2 infection. The CDR3 DNA sequence: TGTGCCAGCAGACCGCTACAGGGTTTCTATGGCTACACCTTC. This translates into CASRPLQGFYGYTF.